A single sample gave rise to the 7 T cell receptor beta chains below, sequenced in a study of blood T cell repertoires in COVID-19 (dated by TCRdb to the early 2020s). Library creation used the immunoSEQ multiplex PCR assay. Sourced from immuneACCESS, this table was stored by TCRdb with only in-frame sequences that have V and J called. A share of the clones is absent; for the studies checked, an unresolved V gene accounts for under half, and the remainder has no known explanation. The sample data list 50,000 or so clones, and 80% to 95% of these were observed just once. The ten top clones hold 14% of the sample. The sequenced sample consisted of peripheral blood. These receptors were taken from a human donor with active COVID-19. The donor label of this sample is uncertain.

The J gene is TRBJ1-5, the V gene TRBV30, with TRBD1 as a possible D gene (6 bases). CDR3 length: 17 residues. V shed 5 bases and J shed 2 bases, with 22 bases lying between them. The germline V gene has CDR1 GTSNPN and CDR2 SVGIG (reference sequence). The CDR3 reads CAWAPRWGGQGNQPQHF. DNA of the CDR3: TGTGCCTGGGCTCCCCGCTGGGGGGGCCAGGGCAATCAGCCCCAGCATTTT. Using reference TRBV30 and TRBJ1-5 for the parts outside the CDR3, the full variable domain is SQTIHQWPATLVQPVGSPLSLECTVEGTSNPNLYWYRQAAGRGLQLLFYSVGIGQISSEVPQNLSASRPQDRQFILSSKKLLLSDSGFYLCAWAPRWGGQGNQPQHFGDGTRLSIL.

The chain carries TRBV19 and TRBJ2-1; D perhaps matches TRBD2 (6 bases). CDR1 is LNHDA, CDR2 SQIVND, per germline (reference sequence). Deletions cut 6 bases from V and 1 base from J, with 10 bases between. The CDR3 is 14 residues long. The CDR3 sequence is CASRAGTSYNEQFF. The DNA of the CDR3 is TGTGCCAGTAGGGCCGGGACTTCCTACAATGAGCAGTTCTTC. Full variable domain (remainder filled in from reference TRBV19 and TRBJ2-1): DGGITQSPKYLFRKEGQNVTLSCEQNLNHDAMYWYRQDPGQGLRLIYYSQIVNDFQKGDIAEGYSVSREKKESFPLTVTSAQKNPTAFYLCASRAGTSYNEQFFGPGTRLTVL.

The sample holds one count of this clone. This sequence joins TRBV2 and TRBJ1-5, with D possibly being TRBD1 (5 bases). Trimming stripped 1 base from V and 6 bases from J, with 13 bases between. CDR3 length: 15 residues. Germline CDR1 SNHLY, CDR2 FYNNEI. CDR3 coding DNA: TGTGCCAGCAGTGAAGTAAGGGGAGGCGTTCAGCCCCAGCATTTT. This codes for CASSEVRGGVQPQHF. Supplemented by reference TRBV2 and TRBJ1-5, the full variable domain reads EPEVTQTPSHQVTQMGQEVILRCVPISNHLYFYWYRQILGQKVEFLVSFYNNEISEKSEIFDDQFSVERPDGSNFTLKIRSTKLEDSAMYFCASSEVRGGVQPQHFGDGTRLSIL.

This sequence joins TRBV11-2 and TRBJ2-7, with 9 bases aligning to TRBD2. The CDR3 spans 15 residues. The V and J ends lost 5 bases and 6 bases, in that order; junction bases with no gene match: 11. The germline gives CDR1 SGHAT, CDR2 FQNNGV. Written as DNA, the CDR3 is TGTGCCAGCAGCGCGACTAGCGGATTACTAGGCGAGCAGTACTTC. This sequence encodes CASSATSGLLGEQYF.

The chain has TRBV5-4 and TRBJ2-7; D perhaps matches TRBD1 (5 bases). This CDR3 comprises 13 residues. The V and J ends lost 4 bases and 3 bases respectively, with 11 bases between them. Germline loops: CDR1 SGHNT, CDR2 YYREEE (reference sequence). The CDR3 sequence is CASSPGPIYEQYV. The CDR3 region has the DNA TGTGCCAGCAGCCCAGGGCCTATCTACGAGCAGTACGTC.

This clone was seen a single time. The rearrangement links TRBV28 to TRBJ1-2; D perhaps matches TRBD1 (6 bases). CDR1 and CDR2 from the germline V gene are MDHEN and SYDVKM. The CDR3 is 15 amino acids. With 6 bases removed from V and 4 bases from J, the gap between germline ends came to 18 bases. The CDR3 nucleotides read TGTGCCAGCAGGGGGCAGGGGTCCTTTTCCTATGGCTACACCTTC. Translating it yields CASRGQGSFSYGYTF.

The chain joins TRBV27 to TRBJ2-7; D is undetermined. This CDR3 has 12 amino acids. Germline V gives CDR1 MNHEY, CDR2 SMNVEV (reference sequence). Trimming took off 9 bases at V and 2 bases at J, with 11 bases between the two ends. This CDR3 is CASRFGAYEQYF. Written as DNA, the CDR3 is TGTGCCAGTCGGTTCGGAGCCTACGAGCAGTACTTC.